This entry lists 19 T cell receptor beta chains sequenced from one sample in a study of blood T cell repertoires in COVID-19. Sequenced by immunoSEQ multiplex PCR; TCRdb stores in-frame clones only, minus some. Among 320,000 or so clones, around 84% were seen once, and the ten largest hold 1.9%. The material sequenced was PBMCs or T cells enriched from blood (not recorded which). The receptors originated from a woman aged 25 to 45 who had been exposed to COVID-19.

This clone was seen only once. This chain connects TRBV7-9 to TRBJ1-2, with 9 bases that match TRBD1. Germline loops: CDR1 SEHNR, CDR2 FQNEAQ (reference sequence). J gave up 4 bases and V 4 bases, and 7 bases lay outside the gene matches. The CDR3 extends over 15 amino acids. This CDR3 is CASSSREDRGYGYTF. CDR3 DNA sequence: TGTGCCAGCAGCTCCCGTGAGGACAGGGGCTATGGCTACACCTTC.

The chain couples TRBV2 to TRBJ2-3; 9 nucleotides match TRBD2. This CDR3 has 13 amino acids. V lost 7 bases and J lost 6; bases outside the gene matches: 5. The germline V gene encodes CDR1 SNHLY and CDR2 FYNNEI. CDR3: CASMVAGVDTQYF. In DNA, the CDR3 is TGTGCCAGCATGGTAGCGGGAGTTGATACGCAGTATTTT. Supplemented by reference TRBV2 and TRBJ2-3, the full variable domain reads EPEVTQTPSHQVTQMGQEVILRCVPISNHLYFYWYRQILGQKVEFLVSFYNNEISEKSEIFDDQFSVERPDGSNFTLKIRSTKLEDSAMYFCASMVAGVDTQYFGPGTRLTVL.

Here the CDR3 reads CASSEMDISAEQYF. The DNA for the CDR3 is TGTGCCAGCAGTGAAATGGACATTTCGGCCGAGCAGTACTTC. The chain is built from TRBV2 and TRBJ2-7, with TRBD1 as a possible D gene (5 bases). V lost 2 bases and J lost 6, with 14 bases in between. Germline V gene sequence: CDR1 SNHLY, CDR2 FYNNEI. CDR3 length: 14 amino acids.

For the CDR3, the DNA is TGTGCCAGCAGCCGAGAACAGGGGGCATTTGGAAACACCATATATTTT. Protein product: CASSREQGAFGNTIYF. This chain joins TRBV3-1 (or the pseudogene TRBV3-2) and TRBJ1-3; TRBD1 matches 9 bases. Trimming took 4 bases from V and 3 from J; bases not matched to a gene: 7. CDR1 LGHDT and CDR2 YNNKEL come from the germline V gene (reference sequence). CDR3 length equals 16 residues.

The chain links TRBV28 to TRBJ2-4; 7 bases are shared with TRBD1. The J segment lost 9 bases and the V segment lost 11 bases, leaving 10 bases of the junction unmatched. Germline V gene sequence: CDR1 MDHEN, CDR2 SYDVKM. This CDR3 is 12 amino acids long. Here the CDR3 DNA reads TGTGCCGGAACAGGGGCAGGGGTCATTCAGTACTTC. Translated: CAGTGAGVIQYF.

V is TRBV30 and J is TRBJ2-7; D is perhaps TRBD2 (6 bases). V gave up 2 bases and J gave up 2 bases, with 13 bases separating them. In germline, CDR1 is GTSNPN, CDR2 SVGIG (reference sequence). CDR3 length: 14 amino acids. CDR3 DNA: TGTGCCTGGAGTTTGGGACTCGGAGCCTACGAGCAGTACTTC. It encodes CAWSLGLGAYEQYF.

The chain links TRBV19 to TRBJ2-5; 8 bases agree with TRBD1. The CDR3 extends over 15 amino acids. Looked up from germline, CDR1 is LNHDA and CDR2 is SQIVND (reference sequence). V lost 5 bases and J lost 3; bases outside the gene matches: 8. The CDR3 nucleotides are TGTGCCAGTAGTCTAGGACAGGGCGGGGAAGAGACCCAGTACTTC. Protein: CASSLGQGGEETQYF.

The table lists this clone with a few counts. DNA of the CDR3: TGCGCCAGCAGCCAAGAAGGGACGGGACAGTCCATTTACAATGAGCAGTTCTTC. Encoded protein: CASSQEGTGQSIYNEQFF. This chain uses TRBV4-1 with TRBJ2-1; 7 nucleotides agree with TRBD1. The V and J ends lost 0 bases and 4 bases, in that order; junction bases with no gene match: 12. CDR3 length: 18 amino acids. Germline values: CDR1 MGHRA, CDR2 YSYEKL.

V is TRBV4-1 and J is TRBJ1-2; the match to TRBD1 covers 9 bases. The germline V gene encodes CDR1 MGHRA and CDR2 YSYEKL. The CDR3 sequence is 14 residues long. Trimming at V came to 6 bases and at J to 2 bases, leaving 4 bases not matched to a gene. The CDR3 here is CASSTGTGNYGYTF. DNA of the CDR3: TGCGCCAGCAGTACTGGGACAGGGAACTATGGCTACACCTTC.

The CDR3 coding sequence is TGCGCCAGCAGCCAAGAGCTTCCAGGGTCCCAGTACTTC. Residues: CASSQELPGSQYF. The gene calls are TRBV4-3 and TRBJ2-5; a possible D gene is TRBD1 (5 bases). The CDR3 is 13 residues long. Per germline, CDR1 LGHNA and CDR2 YSLEER. V was trimmed by 0 bases and J by 9 bases, leaving 11 bases between them.

The rearrangement uses TRBV2 and TRBJ2-7; weak D call: TRBD2 (5 bases). Trimming left V 7 bases short and J 2 bases short, with 9 bases between. CDR1 is SNHLY, CDR2 FYNNEI, per germline. The CDR3 runs 12 residues. CDR3 protein: CASTAAPYEQYF. CDR3 nucleotides: TGTGCCAGCACAGCGGCCCCCTACGAGCAGTACTTC.

The gene calls are TRBV6-1 and TRBJ1-5, with a possible D match to TRBD1 (6 bases). The CDR3 has 18 amino acids. Trimming left V 1 base short and J 0 bases short, with 16 bases between. The germline CDR1 and CDR2 sequences are MNHNS and SASEGT. This CDR3 reads CASSEVTGQPYSNQPQHF. DNA of the CDR3: TGTGCCAGCAGTGAAGTAACCGGACAGCCGTATAGCAATCAGCCCCAGCATTTT.

This clone was seen only once. This chain links TRBV30 with TRBJ2-3; 11 bases are a match to TRBD2. There are 15 residues in the CDR3. The V segment lost 0 bases and the J segment 3 bases; nucleotides outside the gene matches: 2. Germline CDR1 and CDR2: GTSNPN and SVGIG (reference sequence). CDR3 in amino acids: CAWSVRTSGTDTQYF. The CDR3 DNA follows: TGTGCCTGGAGTGTACGGACTAGCGGGACAGATACGCAGTATTTT.

This sequence joins TRBV2 and TRBJ1-5; tentatively, D is TRBD1 (6 bases). Germline lookup yields CDR1 SNHLY and CDR2 FYNNEI. V lost 7 bases and J lost 2, with 12 bases in between. This CDR3 has 14 residues. The CDR3 region has the DNA TGTGCCAGCAAGGACAGACTTGGCAATCAGCCCCAGCATTTT. Translated, it gives CASKDRLGNQPQHF.

The chain links TRBV19 to TRBJ2-1; 15 bases map to TRBD2. With 7 bases clipped from V and 1 base from J, the junction kept 8 bases outside the gene matches. The germline gives CDR1 LNHDA, CDR2 SQIVND (reference sequence). This CDR3 contains 18 residues. The CDR3 is CASTHGTSGGYSYNEQFF. CDR3 DNA: TGTGCCAGTACCCACGGGACTAGCGGGGGGTATTCCTACAATGAGCAGTTCTTC.

This sequence joins TRBV27 and TRBJ2-7; TRBD2 agrees at 9 bases. Losses at the gene ends were 7 bases for V and 1 base for J; bases not matched to a gene: 8. CDR3 length equals 15 residues. Looked up from germline, CDR1 is MNHEY and CDR2 is SMNVEV (reference sequence). The CDR3 DNA follows: TGTGCCAGCATGGATTGGACTAGCGAATCCTACGAGCAGTACTTC. Translation gives CASMDWTSESYEQYF.

V gene TRBV9 combines with J gene TRBJ2-6, with D tentatively TRBD1 or TRBD2 (9 bases each). V lost 10 bases and J lost 1, with 33 bases in between. From germline, CDR1 is SGDLS and CDR2 YYNGEE. The CDR3 sequence is 21 residues long. In DNA form, the CDR3 reads TGTGCCCGCCGCGCGGGGGGGGCCGGGACAGGGAGCTGGTCTGGGGCCAACGTCCTGACTTTC. Translating gives CARRAGGAGTGSWSGANVLTF.

This rearrangement joins TRBV30 to TRBJ2-1, with 8 bases that match TRBD1. This CDR3 contains 15 residues. The V gene end was trimmed by 3 bases and the J gene end by 8 bases; junction bases not matched to a gene: 12. The germline gives CDR1 GTSNPN, CDR2 SVGIG (reference sequence). This chain's CDR3 is CAWSPPGGPGHEQFF. In DNA, the CDR3 is TGTGCCTGGAGCCCACCAGGGGGCCCAGGCCATGAGCAGTTCTTC.

This clone showed up just a few times. CDR3 coding DNA: TGTGCCAGCAGCGCGGCTAATAGCAATCAGCCCCAGCATTTT. Translated, it gives CASSAANSNQPQHF. This chain connects TRBV5-6 to TRBJ1-5; D unclear. Deletions cut 4 bases from V and 0 bases from J, with 8 bases between. The germline V gene encodes CDR1 SGHDT and CDR2 YYEEEE. The CDR3 is made up of 14 amino acids.